A single sample gave rise to the 5 T cell receptor beta chains below, sequenced in a study of response to subunit inactivated influenza vaccine. One entry per CDR3 protein, called by TCRdb with MiXCR from the RT-PCR reads. The profile shows hundreds of thousands of distinct CDR3 sequences, 15% to 18% of them singletons. Sequencing was performed on PBMCs from blood, taken approximately 13 days after vaccination. All receptors derive from a man in his fifties who received an inactivated influenza vaccine.

The rearrangement joins TRBV10-1 to TRBJ1-5; 8 bases match TRBD1. This CDR3 comprises 14 residues. The germline CDR1 and CDR2 sequences are WNHNN and SYGVQD (reference sequence). The ends lost 7 bases at V and 6 bases at J; junction bases unmatched: 8. The CDR3 region is CASNSDREGQPQHF. CDR3 nucleotide sequence: TGCGCCAGCAACTCGGACAGGGAAGGTCAGCCCCAGCATTTT.

This clonotype came up many times. The rearrangement uses TRBV11-2 and TRBJ2-3; TRBD1 agrees at 9 bases. CDR1 is SGHAT and CDR2 is FQNNGV in the germline V gene. The CDR3 runs to 18 residues. Germline trimming cut 5 bases from V and 5 bases from J; bases unmatched to any gene: 17. The CDR3 protein is CASSRRRGTGLIGDTQYF. The CDR3 DNA reads TGTGCCAGCAGCCGAAGACGAGGGACAGGGTTAATAGGAGATACGCAGTATTTT.

The sample holds a few counts of this clonotype. V is TRBV6-1 and J is TRBJ1-1; D not resolved. The length of the CDR3 is 11 residues. CDR1 is MNHNS, CDR2 SASEGT, per germline. Trimming cost V 4 bases and J 4 bases, with 4 bases left between them. The CDR3 sequence is CASSVPTEAFF. The CDR3 DNA is TGTGCCAGCAGTGTCCCCACTGAAGCTTTCTTT.

The V call is TRBV6-1, the J call TRBJ2-7; no reliable D call. Trimming pared 2 bases from V and 1 base from J, leaving 6 bases between. Germline V gene sequence: CDR1 MNHNS, CDR2 SASEGT. The CDR3 is 13 amino acids. For the CDR3, the DNA is TGTGCCAGCAGTGAAATTAGATCCTACGAGCAGTACTTC. This gives the protein CASSEIRSYEQYF.

This clonotype was found a few times. The chain joins TRBV2 to TRBJ2-3; D is tentatively TRBD1 or TRBD2 (5 bases each). Trimming pared 4 bases from V and 3 bases from J, leaving 8 bases between. The CDR3 is made up of 13 amino acids. Germline CDR1 reads SNHLY; CDR2 reads FYNNEI. The CDR3 reads CASSVEGTDTQYF. The CDR3 DNA follows: TGTGCCAGCAGTGTCGAGGGGACAGATACGCAGTATTTT.